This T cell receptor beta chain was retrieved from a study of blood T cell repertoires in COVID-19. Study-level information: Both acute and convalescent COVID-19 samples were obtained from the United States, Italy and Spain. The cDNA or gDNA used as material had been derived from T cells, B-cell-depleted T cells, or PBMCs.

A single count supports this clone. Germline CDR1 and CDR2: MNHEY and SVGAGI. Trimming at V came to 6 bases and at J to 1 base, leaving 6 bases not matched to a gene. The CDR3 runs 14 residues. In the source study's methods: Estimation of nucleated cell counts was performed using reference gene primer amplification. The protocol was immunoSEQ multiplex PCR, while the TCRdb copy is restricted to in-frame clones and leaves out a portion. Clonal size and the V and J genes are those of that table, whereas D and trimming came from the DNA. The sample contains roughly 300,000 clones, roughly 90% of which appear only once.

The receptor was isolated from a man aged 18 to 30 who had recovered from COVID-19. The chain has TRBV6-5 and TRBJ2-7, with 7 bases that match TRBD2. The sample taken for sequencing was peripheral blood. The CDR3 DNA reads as TGTGCCAGCAGGGTTGGCGGGAGTTCCTACGAGCAGTACTTC. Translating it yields CASRVGGSSYEQYF.